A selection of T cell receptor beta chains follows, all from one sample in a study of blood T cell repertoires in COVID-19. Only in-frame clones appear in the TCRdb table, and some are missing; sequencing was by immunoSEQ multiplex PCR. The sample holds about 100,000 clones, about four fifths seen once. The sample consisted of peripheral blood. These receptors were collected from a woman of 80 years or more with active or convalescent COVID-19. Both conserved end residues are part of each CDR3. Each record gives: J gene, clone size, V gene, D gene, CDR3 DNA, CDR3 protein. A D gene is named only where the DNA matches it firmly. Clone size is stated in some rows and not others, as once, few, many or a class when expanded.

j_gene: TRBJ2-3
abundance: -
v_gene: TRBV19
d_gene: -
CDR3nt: TGTGCCAGTAGAACAGGGTCTCCTGGCACAGATACGCAGTATTTT
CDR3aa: CASRTGSPGTDTQYF

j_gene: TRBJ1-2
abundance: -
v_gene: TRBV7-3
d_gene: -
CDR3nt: TGTGCCAGCAGCTTGGCGGGGTTGTCTGGCTACACCTTC
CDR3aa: CASSLAGLSGYTF

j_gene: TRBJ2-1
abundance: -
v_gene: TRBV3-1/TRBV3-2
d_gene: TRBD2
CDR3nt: TGTGCCAGCAGACACGGGACTAGCGGGGTCCGAACGAGCTCCTACAATGAGCAGTTCTTC
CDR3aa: CASRHGTSGVRTSSYNEQFF

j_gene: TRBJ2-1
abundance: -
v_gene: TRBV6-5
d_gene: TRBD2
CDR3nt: TGTGCCAGCAGCCCACTAGCGGGAGTCTACAATGAGCAGTTCTTC
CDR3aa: CASSPLAGVYNEQFF

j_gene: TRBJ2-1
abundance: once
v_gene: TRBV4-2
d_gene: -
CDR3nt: TGTGCCAGCAGCCAAGCTACGGGAGTGGCCTACAATGAGCAGTTCTTC
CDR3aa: CASSQATGVAYNEQFF

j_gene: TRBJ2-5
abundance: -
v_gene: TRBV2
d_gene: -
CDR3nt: TGTGCCTCGGCGGGAACAGCCTTCCAAGAGACCCAGTACTTC
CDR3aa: CASAGTAFQETQYF

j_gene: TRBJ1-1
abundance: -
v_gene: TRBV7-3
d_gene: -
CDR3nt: TGTGCCAGCAGCCCCGAGTCAGGGCCCAGCACTGAAGCTTTCTTT
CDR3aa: CASSPESGPSTEAFF

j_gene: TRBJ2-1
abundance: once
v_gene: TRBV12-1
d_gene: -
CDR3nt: TGTGCCAGCAGCTTTGCATCCCTAAGCGTCTACAATGAGCAGTTCTTC
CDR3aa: CASSFASLSVYNEQFF

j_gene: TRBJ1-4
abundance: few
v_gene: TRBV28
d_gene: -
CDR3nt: TGTGCCAGCACCTCGCAAGGGGCCGATGGAAAACTGTTTTTT
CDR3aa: CASTSQGADGKLFF

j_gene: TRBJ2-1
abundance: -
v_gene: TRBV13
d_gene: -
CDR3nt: TGTGCCAGCAGCTTACGGGGTAGAGCGAGCAGGGGCAATGAGCAGTTCTTC
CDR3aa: CASSLRGRASRGNEQFF

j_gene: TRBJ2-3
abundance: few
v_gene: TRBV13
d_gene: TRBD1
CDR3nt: TGTGCCAGCAGCTTGGGACAGGGAGTTTCCACAGATACGCAGTATTTT
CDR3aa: CASSLGQGVSTDTQYF

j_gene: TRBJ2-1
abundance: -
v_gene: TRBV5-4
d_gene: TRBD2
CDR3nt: TGTGCCAGCAGCTTGGGGACTAGTATATACAATGAGCAGTTCTTC
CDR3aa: CASSLGTSIYNEQFF

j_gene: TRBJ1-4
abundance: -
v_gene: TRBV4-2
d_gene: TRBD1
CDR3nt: TGTGCCAGCAGCCAAGAAGGACAGGGGTTCTCAAATGAAAAACTGTTTTTT
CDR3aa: CASSQEGQGFSNEKLFF

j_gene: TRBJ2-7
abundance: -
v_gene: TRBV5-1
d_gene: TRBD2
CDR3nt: TGTGCCAGCAGCTTGGAGGCGGGGAGACTAGCGGGAGTACCGCAGTACTTC
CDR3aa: CASSLEAGRLAGVPQYF

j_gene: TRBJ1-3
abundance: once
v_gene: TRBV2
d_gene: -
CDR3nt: TGTGCCAGCAGTGAAGCGCAAGCCGCCTCTGGAAACACCATATATTTT
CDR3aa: CASSEAQAASGNTIYF

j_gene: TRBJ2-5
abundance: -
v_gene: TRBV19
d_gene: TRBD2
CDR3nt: TGTGCCAGTAGTATAAGGACTAGCGGTCGGGAGACCCAGTACTTC
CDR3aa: CASSIRTSGRETQYF

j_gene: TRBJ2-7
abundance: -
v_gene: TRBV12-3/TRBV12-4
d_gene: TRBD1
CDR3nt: TGTGCCAGCAGTTCGACAGGGTATCTCGAGCAGTACTTC
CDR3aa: CASSSTGYLEQYF

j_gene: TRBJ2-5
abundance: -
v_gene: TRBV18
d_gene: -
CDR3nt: TGTGCCAGCTCACCACTTGGCAGGGTTGACGAGACCCAGTACTTC
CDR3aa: CASSPLGRVDETQYF

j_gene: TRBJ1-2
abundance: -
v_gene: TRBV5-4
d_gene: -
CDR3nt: TGTGCCAGCAGCCACGACAGGCGTGGCTACACCTTC
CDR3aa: CASSHDRRGYTF

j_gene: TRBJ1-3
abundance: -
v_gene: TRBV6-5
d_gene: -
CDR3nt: TGTGCCAGCAGCTTACTAGGGTCTGGAAACACCATATATTTT
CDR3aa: CASSLLGSGNTIYF

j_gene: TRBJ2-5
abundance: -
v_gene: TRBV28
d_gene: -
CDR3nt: TGTGCCAGCAGTTTACCTGCGGGGCCAGGACTTTCGGAGACCCAGTACTTC
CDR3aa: CASSLPAGPGLSETQYF

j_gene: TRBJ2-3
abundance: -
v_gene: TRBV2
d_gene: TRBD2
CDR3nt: TGTGCCAGTATAGCGGGAAGCACAGATACGCAGTATTTT
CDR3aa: CASIAGSTDTQYF